This T cell receptor beta chain was identified in a study of blood T cells in healthy people across ages. Study at large: Through template switching, about one barcoded beta molecule was captured per two T cells, as measured in model experiments. Study conclusions and caveats: Estimated diversity that came from one million T cells was considered an underestimate.

Using a J-beta primer mix together with a sample-barcoded 5' primer, a second PCR was run for about 7 to 12 cycles. Each CDR3 protein is one row after TCRdb ran MiXCR on the 5' RACE reads. In the table there are roughly 1.5 million distinct CDR3 sequences, roughly two fifths of which are singletons. This clonotype was detected ten times or more. Its antigen is unidentified. Approximately 9.4 milliliters was the volume of peripheral blood drawn from each donor. Sequenced material: blood. The source is a woman younger than 30 in good health.

CDR3 nucleotides: TGTGCCAGCACGAGATCCTACAATGAGCAGTTCTTC. Amino acids: CASTRSYNEQFF. The chain couples TRBV11-2 to TRBJ2-1, with no clear D. The germline V gene has CDR1 SGHAT and CDR2 FQNNGV. The CDR3 consists of 12 residues. The V end lost 7 bases, the J end lost 1 base, and 5 bases lay between the germline ends.